This T cell receptor beta chain was found in a study of cytomegalovirus exposure and HLA in healthy donors. Overall study findings and caveats: A previous analysis found most TCR beta V segments productive roughly 90% or roughly 30% of the time. Beyond CMV serostatus, there was no information to go on about immune exposure. A later analysis reported that several of the most significant clusters appeared to be linked to common viral pathogens, among them Epstein-Barr virus. TCR beta sequences numbering 15,000 to 20,000 were associated with HLA alleles at 0.05 false discovery rate in a later analysis.

Germline V gives CDR1 SGDLS, CDR2 YYNGEE. CDR3 length: 15 residues. Trimming shortened V by 4 bases and J by 7 bases, and 17 bases separated the two germline ends. PCR employed 60 Vbeta and 13 Jbeta primers. Using immunoSEQ multiplex PCR, the repertoire was profiled, and TCRdb retains in-frame clones only, with some absent. The repertoire holds about 120,000 clones, with less than 80% as singletons. This clone was observed a few times. Its antigen remains unknown. V gene TRBV9 combines with J gene TRBJ2-2, with D perhaps TRBD2 (6 bases). The sequencing input was PBMCs. The TCR sequence derives from a woman aged 35 to 49 in good health and CMV-seropositive. CDR3 nucleotides: TGTGCCAGCAGCACCGGAGGGCCTTGGGACGGGGAGCTGTTTTTT. It specifies CASSTGGPWDGELFF.